These 32 T cell receptor beta chains were all obtained from the same sample, sequenced in a study of blood T cells in healthy people across ages (dated by TCRdb to the mid-2010s). The library was obtained by 5' RACE. Sequenced on an Illumina HiSeq 2500. A second PCR of about 7 to 12 cycles was run with a J-beta primer mix and a sample-barcoded 5' primer. TCRdb cleaned the public reads at Q25 with fastp, built clones with MiXCR and kept in-frame beta chains. Rows are unified per CDR3 protein, each entry keeping the most common DNA and genes. Here the sample has under 750,000 distinct CDR3 sequences; around half occur a single time. Of the sample, 20% to 25% falls within the top ten clones. Source material: blood. These receptors came from an elderly man in good health.

This chain connects TRBV7-2 to TRBJ2-3; possibly TRBD2 for D (6 bases). The CDR3 loop spans 14 amino acids. Trimming pared 3 bases from V and 8 bases from J, leaving 15 bases between. Germline lookup yields CDR1 SGHTA and CDR2 FQGNSA. CDR3 nucleotide sequence: TGTGCCAGCAGCTTCCCCACCAGGGAGGCTACGCAGTATTTT. Protein sequence: CASSFPTREATQYF.

To note about this clonotype: A read error may explain this, as a much larger clone is one base away. The chain carries TRBV7-9 and TRBJ2-5; D gene uncertain. Germline loops: CDR1 SEHNR, CDR2 FQNEAQ (reference sequence). This CDR3 contains 14 residues. CDR3 sequence (DNA): TGTGCCAACAGCTTGGCTCAACCGGGAGAGACCCAGTACTTC. Protein product: CANSLAQPGETQYF.

The chain combines TRBV20-1 with TRBJ2-1; perhaps TRBD2 as D (7 bases). The V end was cut by 7 bases, the J end by 7 bases, with 17 bases between. This CDR3 is built from 13 residues. Germline V gene lookup returns CDR1 DFQATT and CDR2 SNEGSKA (reference sequence). CDR3 sequence: CSVGGPFQNEQFF. CDR3 nucleotide sequence: TGCAGTGTGGGGGGGCCATTTCAGAATGAGCAGTTCTTC.

The CDR3 loop reads CATSRAGQAYNEQFF. CDR3 DNA: TGTGCCACCAGCAGAGCGGGACAGGCCTACAATGAGCAGTTCTTC. The chain uses TRBV15 and TRBJ2-1; 8 bases map to TRBD1. The V gene's germline CDR1 is LNHNV and CDR2 YYDKDF (reference sequence). The V and J ends lost 1 base and 2 bases, in that order; junction bases with no gene match: 1. This CDR3 spans 15 amino acids.

V and J are TRBV9 and TRBJ2-3, with D possibly TRBD2 on 7 matching bases. V shed 0 bases and J shed 1 base, with 12 bases lying between them. The CDR3 has 16 residues. Germline CDR1 is SGDLS and CDR2 is YYNGEE. CDR3 protein: CASSVVAGAGTDTQYF. The DNA for the CDR3 is TGTGCCAGCAGCGTAGTGGCGGGGGCCGGCACAGATACGCAGTATTTT.

CDR3 nucleotide sequence: TGTGCCAGCAGCCTTCTCGGTAAGGGGTTGACGAGCAACTATGGCTACACCTTC. The encoded protein is CASSLLGKGLTSNYGYTF. The chain links TRBV7-3 to TRBJ1-2; TRBD1 is a possible D gene (5 bases). Germline V gives CDR1 SGHTA, CDR2 FQGTGA. Trimming took off 5 bases at V and 2 bases at J, with 24 bases between the two ends. This CDR3 contains 18 residues.

This chain joins TRBV9 and TRBJ2-3; a possible D gene is TRBD2 (6 bases). V lost 3 bases and J lost 8, with 16 bases in between. The length of the CDR3 is 14 residues. Germline V gene data show CDR1 as SGDLS and CDR2 as YYNGEE. The CDR3 is CASSAPPVEGTQYF. The CDR3 nucleotides read TGTGCCAGCAGCGCCCCCCCCGTGGAGGGTACGCAGTATTTT.

This rearrangement joins TRBV7-8 to TRBJ2-5; D not resolved. With 0 bases removed from V and 1 base from J, the gap between germline ends came to 9 bases. In germline, CDR1 is SGHVS, CDR2 FQNEAQ. The CDR3 runs to 15 residues. Written as DNA, the CDR3 is TGTGCCAGCAGCTTAGCCTCTGTGGGCCAAGAGACCCAGTACTTC. It yields the protein CASSLASVGQETQYF.

This clonotype was observed a few times. The J gene is TRBJ2-7, the V gene TRBV12-3 or TRBV12-4, with D perhaps being TRBD1 or TRBD2 (5 bases each). The CDR3 has 14 residues. V lost 2 bases, J lost 2 bases, and 10 bases lay in between. CDR3 DNA sequence: TGTGCCAGCAGTTTATACGGGACCCCCTACGAGCAGTACTTC. This sequence encodes CASSLYGTPYEQYF.

The chain recombines TRBV20-1 with TRBJ2-6; the D gene could be TRBD1 or TRBD2 (5 bases each). V was pared by 6 bases and J by 0 bases, with 9 bases between. The CDR3 extends over 14 amino acids. Germline CDR1 DFQATT, CDR2 SNEGSKA (reference sequence). The CDR3 DNA follows: TGCAGTGCCTTGGGACCCTCTGGGGCCAACGTCCTGACTTTC. Its protein product is CSALGPSGANVLTF.

This clonotype appeared many times. The chain couples TRBV6-6 to TRBJ2-3, with 12 nucleotides matching TRBD2. Germline V gene data show CDR1 as MNHNY and CDR2 as SVGAGI (reference sequence). Trimming took 6 bases from V and 2 from J; bases not matched to a gene: 9. The CDR3 consists of 17 residues. CDR3 nucleotides: TGTGCCAGCAGAGTTAGCCTAGCGGGGGGGGTCACAGATACGCAGTATTTT. It translates to CASRVSLAGGVTDTQYF.

The rearrangement uses TRBV4-2 and TRBJ2-7; 12 bases are shared with TRBD2. CDR1 and CDR2 from the germline V gene are LGHNA and YNFKEQ. Germline trimming cut 1 base from V and 0 bases from J; bases unmatched to any gene: 10. CDR3 length: 19 amino acids. The CDR3 DNA follows: TGTGCCAGCAGCCAAGTTCAGACTAGCGGGAGAGGCCGCTCCTACGAGCAGTACTTC. As protein: CASSQVQTSGRGRSYEQYF.

This clonotype was counted a few times. This chain connects TRBV29-1 to TRBJ2-1, with D maybe TRBD1 (6 bases). The CDR3 is 11 residues long. Deletions cut 6 bases from V and 6 bases from J, with 9 bases between. Per the germline V gene, CDR1 is SQVTM and CDR2 is ANQGSEA. The CDR3 DNA is TGCAGCGTCCACAGGGTCAATGAGCAGTTCTTC. It yields the protein CSVHRVNEQFF.

The J gene is TRBJ2-3, the V gene TRBV7-2; D ambiguous. Germline CDR1 SGHTA, CDR2 FQGNSA. The V and J ends lost 5 bases and 6 bases respectively, with 12 bases between them. The CDR3 consists of 13 residues. Here the CDR3 DNA reads TGTGCCAGCAGCCCCTATGTTTCCGATACGCAGTATTTT. Its protein product is CASSPYVSDTQYF.

This chain joins TRBV12-3 or TRBV12-4 and TRBJ2-7, with D possibly being TRBD1 or TRBD2 (6 bases each). V shed 7 bases and J shed 4 bases, with 20 bases lying between them. The CDR3 length is 15 residues. The CDR3 bases are TGTGCCAGCACCATTTCTACTCAGGGGAGGTACGAGCAGTACTTC. This encodes CASTISTQGRYEQYF.

This chain joins TRBV5-1 and TRBJ2-1; D is unclear. Per germline, CDR1 SGHRS and CDR2 YFSETQ. V dropped 1 base and J dropped 7 bases, with 9 bases sitting between them. The CDR3 sequence is 13 residues long. The CDR3 loop is CASSLPDGNEQFF. Here the CDR3 DNA reads TGCGCCAGCAGCTTGCCAGATGGTAATGAGCAGTTCTTC.

This clonotype showed up just a few times. This chain uses TRBV27 with TRBJ2-7; D call uncertain. The germline CDR1 and CDR2 sequences are MNHEY and SMNVEV (reference sequence). V lost 0 bases to trimming and J lost 0 bases, with 15 bases between them. This CDR3 spans 17 amino acids. CDR3 bases: TGTGCCAGCAGTTTATCGGGCAGAACCACATACTCCTACGAGCAGTACTTC. Its translation: CASSLSGRTTYSYEQYF.

This clonotype was recorded a few times. The CDR3 coding sequence is TGCGCCAGCAGCTCCGGAGTGAACCCAGATACGCAGTATTTT. Its translation: CASSSGVNPDTQYF. The rearrangement links TRBV5-1 to TRBJ2-3; D gene unclear. The CDR3 consists of 14 residues. Germline CDR1 SGHRS, CDR2 YFSETQ. V lost 3 bases to trimming and J lost 4 bases, with 12 bases between them.

The sample holds many counts of this clonotype. The chain is built from TRBV6-6 and TRBJ2-1; 7 bases line up with TRBD2. Per germline, CDR1 MNHNY and CDR2 SVGAGI (reference sequence). Losses at the gene ends were 0 bases for V and 8 bases for J; bases not matched to a gene: 13. This CDR3 is built from 17 residues. In DNA, the CDR3 is TGTGCCAGCAGTTACTCGAGTTGGCCTAGCGGAGGAGATGAGCAGTTCTTC. As protein: CASSYSSWPSGGDEQFF.

The rearrangement links TRBV7-2 to TRBJ2-1; D uncertain. Germline CDR1 is SGHTA and CDR2 is FQGNSA. This CDR3 comprises 12 residues. V shed 1 base and J shed 10 bases, with 8 bases lying between them. The CDR3 loop reads CASSLEWAEQFF. Written as DNA, the CDR3 is TGTGCCAGCAGCTTAGAATGGGCAGAGCAGTTCTTC.

A few counts support this clonotype. The chain joins TRBV20-1 to TRBJ1-5, with D maybe TRBD1 (5 bases). V was shortened by 3 bases and J by 6 bases, with 12 bases between the two germline ends. From germline, CDR1 is DFQATT and CDR2 SNEGSKA (reference sequence). The CDR3 has 13 residues. The CDR3 DNA is TGCAGTGCTAGGAATAGGGGAGGTCAGCCCCAGCATTTT. It yields the protein CSARNRGGQPQHF.

This rearrangement joins TRBV6-2 or TRBV6-3 to TRBJ2-5; 7 bases match TRBD1. The better agreement between TRBJ2-7 and the DNA end casts doubt on the J call. There are 15 residues in the CDR3. Germline CDR1 is MNHEY and CDR2 is SVGEGT. Here the CDR3 DNA reads TGTGCCAGCAGTCAAAGGGGACAGTTAAGCGACGAGCAGTACTTC. Protein: CASSQRGQLSDEQYF.

This clonotype came up a few times. This chain connects TRBV20-1 to TRBJ2-1; 12 bases fit TRBD1. The CDR3 contains 19 residues. V lost 5 bases to trimming and J lost 7 bases; unmatched junction nucleotides: 21. Germline values: CDR1 DFQATT, CDR2 SNEGSKA (reference sequence). The CDR3, as DNA: TGCAGTGCTTCTTTCCGGGACAGGGGGCGCGGAGGGCCAATAAATGAGCAGTTCTTC. It translates to CSASFRDRGRGGPINEQFF.

This sequence joins TRBV7-2 and TRBJ2-7, with a tentative D call TRBD2 (6 bases). The J call may not be correct, given that the DNA end is closer to TRBJ2-5. The CDR3 runs 15 residues. CDR1 SGHTA and CDR2 FQGNSA come from the germline V gene. CDR3 residues: CASRGDRGSQETQYF. The DNA of the CDR3 is TGTGCCAGCAGGGGGGACCGGGGGTCACAAGAGACCCAGTACTTC.

J is TRBJ2-4 and V is TRBV27, with a tentative D call TRBD1 (5 bases). Deletions cut 3 bases from V and 0 bases from J, with 12 bases between. The CDR3 length is 16 residues. The germline V gene has CDR1 MNHEY and CDR2 SMNVEV (reference sequence). The CDR3 here is CASSLTATLAKNIQYF. The CDR3 bases are TGTGCCAGCAGTTTGACAGCAACTCTAGCCAAAAACATTCAGTACTTC.

This clonotype was seen repeatedly, ten times or more. The rearrangement joins TRBV6-2 or TRBV6-3 to TRBJ2-1; 7 bases fit TRBD2. Per germline, CDR1 MNHEY and CDR2 SVGEGT. V lost 5 bases to trimming and J lost 7 bases; unmatched junction nucleotides: 8. There are 14 residues in the CDR3. CDR3: CASSPAGELNEQFF. The CDR3 nucleotides read TGTGCCAGCAGTCCGGCGGGAGAATTGAATGAGCAGTTCTTC.

The chain uses TRBV3-1 and TRBJ2-1; 10 nucleotides align to TRBD2. The CDR3 spans 14 residues. V shed 4 bases, J shed 8 bases, and the junction held 5 bases outside the gene matches. Germline V CDR1 and CDR2: LGHDT, YNNKEL (reference sequence). The DNA for the CDR3 is TGTGCCAGCAGCCTTCTAGCGGGGGAATATGAGCAGTTCTTC. It specifies CASSLLAGEYEQFF.

The chain has TRBV6-2 or TRBV6-3 and TRBJ1-2, with 7 bases fitting TRBD1. Germline CDR1 and CDR2: MNHEY and SVGEGT. The CDR3 is 14 residues long. After removal of 5 bases from V and 6 bases from J, the junction contained 9 bases not matched to a gene. CDR3 protein: CASSTRTGPHGYTF. Here the CDR3 DNA reads TGTGCCAGCAGTACCCGGACAGGTCCTCATGGCTACACCTTC.

The CDR3 DNA reads as TGTGCCAGCACCCTAGACGGCAGAAAATACAATGAGCAGTTCTTC. This translates into CASTLDGRKYNEQFF. V gene TRBV12-3 or TRBV12-4 combines with J gene TRBJ2-1, with unresolved D. The germline V and J ends were trimmed by 7 bases and 4 bases, with 17 bases remaining between them. The CDR3 runs 15 residues.

This clonotype was counted between two and nine times. CDR3 sequence: CASNIAGGPPETQYF. CDR3 bases: TGCGCCAGCAACATAGCGGGGGGGCCTCCAGAGACCCAGTACTTC. V is TRBV5-1 and J is TRBJ2-5; 11 bases are shared with TRBD2. This CDR3 spans 15 amino acids. V shed 6 bases and J 4 bases; nucleotides not matched to a gene: 8. CDR1 SGHRS and CDR2 YFSETQ come from the germline V gene. Based on the CDR3 plus reference TRBV5-1 and TRBJ2-5, the full variable domain is KAGVTQTPRYLIKTRGQQVTLSCSPISGHRSVSWYQQTPGQGLQFLFEYFSETQRNKGNFPGRFSGRQFSNSRSEMNVSTLELGDSALYLCASNIAGGPPETQYFGPGTRLLVL.

This clonotype was recorded a few times. The J gene is TRBJ1-2, the V gene TRBV7-2; D is unresolved. V dropped 1 base and J dropped 1 base, with 7 bases sitting between them. CDR3 length: 14 residues. Germline V gene data show CDR1 as SGHTA and CDR2 as FQGNSA. DNA of the CDR3: TGTGCCAGCAGCTTAGGCCAGGATAACTATGGCTACACCTTC. This sequence encodes CASSLGQDNYGYTF.

This clonotype was observed at least ten times. The chain uses TRBV6-6 and TRBJ1-5; 8 nucleotides agree with TRBD1. V gave up 5 bases and J gave up 1 base; unmatched junction bases: 10. The germline V gene has CDR1 MNHNY and CDR2 SVGAGI (reference sequence). This CDR3 has 17 amino acids. The CDR3 region has the DNA TGTGCCAGCAGTCGACAGGGGATAGAAAGGAGCAATCAGCCCCAGCATTTT. Translated, it gives CASSRQGIERSNQPQHF.